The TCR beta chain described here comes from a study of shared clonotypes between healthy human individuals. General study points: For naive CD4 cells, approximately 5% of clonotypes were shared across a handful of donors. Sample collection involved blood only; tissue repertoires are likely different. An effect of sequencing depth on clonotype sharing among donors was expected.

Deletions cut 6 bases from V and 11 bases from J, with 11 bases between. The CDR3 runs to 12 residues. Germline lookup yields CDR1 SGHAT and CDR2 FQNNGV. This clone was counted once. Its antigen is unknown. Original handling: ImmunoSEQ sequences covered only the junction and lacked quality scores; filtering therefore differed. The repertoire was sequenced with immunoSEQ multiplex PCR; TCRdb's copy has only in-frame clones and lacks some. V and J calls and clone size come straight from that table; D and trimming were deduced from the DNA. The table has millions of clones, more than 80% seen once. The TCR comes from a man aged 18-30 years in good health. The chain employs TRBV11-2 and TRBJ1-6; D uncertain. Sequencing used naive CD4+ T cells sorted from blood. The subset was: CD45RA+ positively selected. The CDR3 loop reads CASSYQTAPLHF. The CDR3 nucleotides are TGTGCCAGCAGTTATCAGACGGCACCCCTCCACTTT.